The T cell receptor beta chain described here comes from a study of cytomegalovirus exposure and HLA in healthy donors. Study summary: The same platform was used for the 120 or so validation repertoires as for the approximately 730 first-cohort repertoires, as reported in a later analysis. Study findings and constraints: A subsequent analysis found that TCR clusters from the first cohort also tended to co-occur in the roughly 120 validation repertoires, with 90% to 95% of cluster scores above 0. Despite most TCR sequences being rare, some public TCRs occurred in many donors.

Trimming shortened V by 1 base and J by 6 bases, and 16 bases separated the two germline ends. The CDR3 totals 14 residues. The germline CDR1 and CDR2 sequences are GTSNPN and SVGIG (reference sequence). In regard to this clone: Its specificity is unknown.

This table comes from immunoSEQ multiplex PCR, and its TCRdb copy is limited to in-frame clones, with some not included. The sample holds some 140,000 clones, 86% seen once. The TCR sequence derives from a man younger than 35 in good health and CMV-seropositive. Sequenced sample: PBMCs. The rearrangement joins TRBV30 to TRBJ2-7; D is possibly TRBD2 (5 bases). In DNA, the CDR3 is TGTGCCTGGAGTGGGGGTAGGCTAGCCTTCGAGCAGTACTTC. Amino acid sequence: CAWSGGRLAFEQYF.